Listed here are 20 T cell receptor beta chains from one sample, sequenced in a study of cytomegalovirus exposure and HLA in healthy donors. Primers included in the PCR were 60 Vbeta and 13 Jbeta primers. Assay used: immunoSEQ multiplex PCR; TCRdb lists only in-frame clones, some missing. The data show hundreds of thousands of clones, with just over 75% seen just once and approximately 0.6% held by the top ten. The material sequenced was PBMCs. These receptor sequences come from a man between 18 and 35 years old in good health and CMV-seronegative.

This chain uses TRBV2 with TRBJ2-7; 7 nucleotides line up with TRBD1. In germline, CDR1 is SNHLY, CDR2 FYNNEI. This CDR3 is 14 amino acids long. With V trimmed by 6 bases and J by 2 bases, 7 bases remained unmatched. The CDR3 region has the DNA TGTGCCAGCAGGACGCAGGGGGTCCCCTACGAGCAGTACTTC. Translated: CASRTQGVPYEQYF.

The chain has TRBV4-2 and TRBJ2-1; 9 bases are a match to TRBD2. This CDR3 is 14 amino acids long. CDR1 LGHNA and CDR2 YNFKEQ come from the germline V gene. J lost 6 bases, V lost 3 bases, and 3 bases had no gene match. The CDR3 loop is CASSQATSGNEQFF. In nucleotides, the CDR3 is TGTGCCAGCAGCCAGGCGACTAGCGGCAATGAGCAGTTCTTC.

The chain is built from TRBV4-2 and TRBJ2-7; TRBD2 might be the D (5 bases). Per the germline V gene, CDR1 is LGHNA and CDR2 is YNFKEQ. V lost 0 bases and J lost 3, with 12 bases in between. The CDR3 extends over 15 amino acids. Written as DNA, the CDR3 is TGTGCCAGCAGCCAAGATCACGGGATAGGCTACGAGCAGTACTTC. It yields the protein CASSQDHGIGYEQYF.

This clone was seen once. The rearrangement joins TRBV9 to TRBJ2-5; 10 nucleotides match TRBD2. The J call could be wrong; TRBJ2-7 is a better fit for the DNA end. Germline lookup yields CDR1 SGDLS and CDR2 YYNGEE. The CDR3 totals 16 residues. The CDR3 here is CASSVSGLASSYEQYF. The CDR3 nucleotides read TGTGCCAGCAGCGTTTCGGGACTAGCGAGCTCCTACGAGCAGTACTTC.

Points on this clone: In the same sample, other DNA sequences code for this CDR3. CDR3: CAISEGTGYEQYF. CDR3 DNA: TGTGCCATCAGTGAGGGGACAGGCTACGAGCAGTACTTC. This chain connects TRBV10-3 to TRBJ2-7, with TRBD1 matching over 8 bases. V shed 2 bases, J shed 3 bases, and the junction held 0 bases outside the gene matches. Germline V lookup: CDR1 ENHRY, CDR2 SYGVKD. This CDR3 has 13 residues.

This clone has just one count. The chain combines TRBV27 with TRBJ2-3; 8 positions match TRBD1. J gave up 3 bases and V 5 bases, and 4 bases lay outside the gene matches. Germline V gene data show CDR1 as MNHEY and CDR2 as SMNVEV (reference sequence). CDR3 size: 14 residues. The CDR3 DNA sequence: TGTGCCAGCAGTAACAGGGGGTCGACAGATACGCAGTATTTT. This sequence encodes CASSNRGSTDTQYF.

The chain has TRBV4-1 and TRBJ2-4; a possible D gene is TRBD2 (6 bases). V was shortened by 2 bases and J by 9 bases, with 14 bases between the two germline ends. The CDR3 extends over 14 amino acids. Germline CDR1 is MGHRA and CDR2 is YSYEKL. The DNA for the CDR3 is TGCGCCAGCAGCCAAAGACTAGAGGGGAGCATTCAGTACTTC. Translating it yields CASSQRLEGSIQYF.

This rearrangement joins TRBV5-1 to TRBJ1-1; D perhaps matches TRBD1 (5 bases). The length of the CDR3 is 14 residues. Germline assignment: CDR1 SGHRS and CDR2 YFSETQ. Trimming took off 0 bases at V and 1 base at J, with 7 bases between the two ends. CDR3 nucleotides: TGCGCCAGCAGCTTGGGACAGACGAACACTGAAGCTTTCTTT. This codes for CASSLGQTNTEAFF.

The chain links TRBV25-1 to TRBJ1-2; TRBD1 agrees at 7 bases. V dropped 3 bases and J dropped 2; count of bases not matched to a gene: 0. The CDR3 covers 13 residues. CDR1 and CDR2 from the germline V gene are MGHDK and SYGVNS. This CDR3 is CASSETGNYGYTF. The DNA for the CDR3 is TGTGCCAGCAGTGAGACAGGGAACTATGGCTACACCTTC.

The CDR3 region has the DNA TGTGCCAGCAGGGCGGCCAGCACAGATACGCAGTATTTT. Protein product: CASRAASTDTQYF. This rearrangement joins TRBV6-5 to TRBJ2-3; D is undetermined. The V gene lost 6 bases and the J gene lost 0 bases, with 7 bases spanning the gap. Per germline, CDR1 MNHEY and CDR2 SVGAGI. The CDR3 length is 13 residues.

The V call is TRBV5-6, the J call TRBJ2-7; 11 nucleotides line up with TRBD2. The CDR3 sequence is 17 residues long. With 4 bases clipped from V and 3 bases from J, the junction kept 12 bases outside the gene matches. CDR1 is SGHDT and CDR2 is YYEEEE in the germline V gene. CDR3 coding DNA: TGTGCCAGCAGCGCCGGCCTAGCGGGAGGAGGCGTCTACGAGCAGTACTTC. Protein sequence: CASSAGLAGGGVYEQYF.

The V gene is TRBV6-6, the J gene TRBJ1-6, with D uncertain. The CDR3 contains 12 residues. Germline V gives CDR1 MNHNY, CDR2 SVGAGI (reference sequence). V shed 0 bases and J shed 12 bases, with 6 bases lying between them. Here the CDR3 DNA reads TGTGCCAGCAGTTACTCAGGAGAACCCCTCCACTTT. It is translated as CASSYSGEPLHF.

With regard to this clone: Other DNA sequences in the sample encode the same CDR3. The chain has TRBV5-1 and TRBJ2-3, with D perhaps matching TRBD2 (6 bases). The V gene lost 0 bases and the J gene lost 1 base, with 6 bases spanning the gap. Germline V gene data show CDR1 as SGHRS and CDR2 as YFSETQ. The CDR3 contains 14 residues. CDR3 sequence (DNA): TGCGCCAGCAGCTTGGCGGGAGGCACAGATACGCAGTATTTT. As protein: CASSLAGGTDTQYF.

This chain links TRBV2 with TRBJ1-2; 10 bases fit TRBD1. V shed 6 bases and J 4 bases; nucleotides not matched to a gene: 14. The germline V gene has CDR1 SNHLY and CDR2 FYNNEI. The CDR3 is 17 residues long. The CDR3 region is CASRLRQGAGGAYGYTF. CDR3 nucleotide sequence: TGTGCCAGCAGGTTGCGACAGGGGGCGGGAGGGGCCTATGGCTACACCTTC. The whole variable domain, remainder taken from reference TRBV2 and TRBJ1-2, is EPEVTQTPSHQVTQMGQEVILRCVPISNHLYFYWYRQILGQKVEFLVSFYNNEISEKSEIFDDQFSVERPDGSNFTLKIRSTKLEDSAMYFCASRLRQGAGGAYGYTFGSGTRLTVV.

In its sample, this clone was seen once. CDR3 sequence: CAWSVGGATPDTQYF. The CDR3 nucleotides are TGTGCCTGGAGTGTAGGGGGAGCAACGCCAGATACGCAGTATTTT. The rearrangement links TRBV30 to TRBJ2-3, with D possibly being TRBD1 (6 bases). Germline-derived CDR1 and CDR2 are GTSNPN and SVGIG (reference sequence). V dropped 0 bases and J dropped 4 bases, with 14 bases sitting between them. The CDR3 runs 15 residues. The entire variable domain, with the rest obtained from reference TRBV30 and TRBJ2-3, is as follows: SQTIHQWPATLVQPVGSPLSLECTVEGTSNPNLYWYRQAAGRGLQLLFYSVGIGQISSEVPQNLSASRPQDRQFILSSKKLLLSDSGFYLCAWSVGGATPDTQYFGPGTRLTVL.

The genes are TRBV5-1 and TRBJ2-3, with D possibly TRBD2 on 6 matching bases. V lost 4 bases and J lost 1, with 19 bases in between. CDR1 is SGHRS, CDR2 YFSETQ, per germline. The CDR3 extends over 17 amino acids. The CDR3 DNA reads TGCGCCAGCAGCCCCCCGGACGGACTATCGGGCACAGATACGCAGTATTTT. Translating it yields CASSPPDGLSGTDTQYF.

The chain employs TRBV4-1 and TRBJ1-5; 7 nucleotides line up with TRBD1. The germline gives CDR1 MGHRA, CDR2 YSYEKL. CDR3 length equals 15 residues. The trim removed 1 base at V and 3 bases at J, leaving 3 bases unmatched. CDR3 in DNA: TGCGCCAGCAGCCAAGGGGGACAGCCCAATCAGCCCCAGCATTTT. Translating it yields CASSQGGQPNQPQHF.

The rearrangement links TRBV5-1 to TRBJ2-2; 8 bases are shared with TRBD1. This CDR3 spans 16 amino acids. Germline-derived CDR1 and CDR2 are SGHRS and YFSETQ. J was trimmed by 6 bases and V by 3 bases; bases with no gene match: 10. The CDR3 nucleotides are TGCGCCAGCAGCTGGGATGAGACAGGGGACGCCGGGGAGCTGTTTTTT. Translating gives CASSWDETGDAGELFF.

The V and J genes are TRBV30 and TRBJ1-1; 8 bases align to TRBD1. Per germline, CDR1 GTSNPN and CDR2 SVGIG (reference sequence). The CDR3 consists of 14 residues. CDR3 sequence: CGADQGASNTEAFF. DNA of the CDR3: TGTGGCGCGGATCAGGGGGCGTCGAACACTGAAGCTTTCTTT.

The chain uses TRBV14 and TRBJ2-7; D may be TRBD2 (6 bases). V lost 6 bases and J lost 5, with 14 bases in between. The CDR3 runs 13 residues. In germline, CDR1 is SGHDN, CDR2 FVKESK. CDR3 region: CASSPTRYNEQYF. The CDR3 bases are TGTGCCAGCAGTCCGACTAGATATAACGAGCAGTACTTC.